This TCR beta chain was recovered during a study of blood T cell repertoires in COVID-19. As for the study in general: Acute-phase and convalescent COVID-19 samples originated in the United States, Italy and Spain.

Here immunoSEQ multiplex PCR was the method, and the copy in TCRdb shows in-frame clones only, minus some. The sample shows approximately 200,000 clones, about 84% of them seen only once. CDR3 length equals 12 residues. V dropped 7 bases and J dropped 4 bases, with 10 bases sitting between them. The V gene's germline CDR1 is SNHLY and CDR2 FYNNEI. The V and J genes are TRBV2 and TRBJ1-2; D might be TRBD1 (5 bases). Sequencing was done on a sample of peripheral blood. The TCR sequence derives from a woman in her thirties with acute or convalescent COVID-19. CDR3 sequence reads: CASIHRTYGYTF. CDR3 nucleotide sequence: TGTGCCAGCATCCACAGGACCTATGGCTACACCTTC.